The present T cell receptor beta chain was sequenced within a study of blood T cell repertoires in COVID-19. Whole-study context: The United States, Italy and Spain provided the acute and convalescent COVID-19 samples.

This clone was counted a single time. Only in-frame clones appear in the TCRdb table, and some are missing; sequencing was by immunoSEQ multiplex PCR. There are 280,000 or so clones in the sample; approximately 83% occur only once, and roughly 13% lies in the top ten. Germline V lookup: CDR1 KGHSH, CDR2 LQKENI. Trimming cost V 0 bases and J 3 bases; bases outside gene matches: 5. The CDR3 is made up of 15 amino acids. The sequencing input was peripheral blood. This clonotype was sampled from a human donor in a cohort sampled during active COVID-19. This rearrangement joins TRBV18 to TRBJ2-7; TRBD2 matches 7 bases. The CDR3 coding sequence is TGTGCCAGCTCACCACCCCAGCGGGGAATCTACGAGCAGTACTTC. Encoded protein: CASSPPQRGIYEQYF.